These T cell receptor beta chains were read from a single sample in a study of blood T cell repertoires in COVID-19. Repertoires were generated with immunoSEQ multiplex PCR, while TCRdb's copy carries only in-frame clones and drops some. The sample yields hundreds of thousands of clones, around 91% seen once. Sequenced input: PBMCs or T cells enriched from blood (not recorded which). These receptors originate from a man younger than 30 who had recovered from COVID-19. Each CDR3 is given with its conserved first and last residue. Fields, in order: V gene, D gene, J gene, CDR3 protein. A D gene is named only where the DNA matches it firmly.

TRBV14,NA,TRBJ2-1,CASSLEAGWREQFF
TRBV5-5,NA,TRBJ2-7,CASSFSLGASYEQYF
TRBV5-1,NA,TRBJ2-7,CASSSGTNSYEQYF
TRBV18,NA,TRBJ1-2,CASSPGSGGYGYTF
TRBV4-2,NA,TRBJ2-3,CASSQDIEIPSTDTQYF
TRBV18,NA,TRBJ2-3,CASSPGSAFTDTQYF
TRBV5-1,TRBD1,TRBJ2-7,CASSPGTGGSYEQYF
TRBV7-7,TRBD2,TRBJ2-1,CASSLGAGGSDEQFF
TRBV7-2,TRBD1,TRBJ2-7,CASSLAGTVLNEQYF
TRBV7-9,TRBD2,TRBJ2-1,CASSPSSGISYNEQFF
TRBV7-8,NA,TRBJ1-4,CASSPRGSEKLFF
TRBV9,TRBD2,TRBJ2-4,CASSTRSGSYIQYF
TRBV3-1/TRBV3-2,NA,TRBJ1-6,CASSQGGWDSPLHF
TRBV7-9,TRBD2,TRBJ2-1,CASSPGLEEWGYNEQFF
TRBV27,NA,TRBJ1-1,CASSLKGRANTEAFF
TRBV11-3,NA,TRBJ2-6,CASSLEGALSGANVLTF
TRBV25-1,NA,TRBJ2-3,CASSEYKSTPDTQYF
TRBV3-1/TRBV3-2,NA,TRBJ1-2,CASSQDVRGGVYGYTF
TRBV4-1,NA,TRBJ2-4,CASSPLRELAKNIQYF
TRBV28,TRBD1,TRBJ1-2,CASSLRTGTGWGGYTF
TRBV10-3,TRBD2,TRBJ2-1,CAISNAGEGNEQFF
TRBV5-1,NA,TRBJ1-3,CASSFAGAGNTIYF
TRBV19,NA,TRBJ1-2,CASISRGEAYGYTF
TRBV4-2,TRBD1,TRBJ1-2,CASSQDRDSSYGYTF
TRBV5-1,TRBD1,TRBJ1-1,CASSFTGDTEAFF
TRBV6-5,NA,TRBJ1-1,CASSTDNTEAFF
TRBV27,TRBD1,TRBJ2-7,CASSPKGPGQGAHEQYF
TRBV7-9,NA,TRBJ1-2,CASITNYGYTF
TRBV9,TRBD1,TRBJ2-5,CASSERGQGKETQYF
TRBV28,NA,TRBJ1-2,CASSFRDYYGYTF
TRBV6-1,NA,TRBJ2-3,CASSEQGGSDTQYF
TRBV9,NA,TRBJ1-2,CASSGKGLHGYTF
TRBV9,NA,TRBJ1-2,CASSVERNYGYTF
TRBV10-3,NA,TRBJ1-1,CATKSYTPNTEAFF
TRBV4-2,NA,TRBJ1-1,CASSQELRESEAFF
TRBV24-1,NA,TRBJ2-3,CATSDDRRGLTDTQYF
TRBV7-2,TRBD2,TRBJ2-7,CASSLVSGSLQNEQYF
TRBV28,NA,TRBJ1-5,CASSGGGSNQPQHF
TRBV19,TRBD2,TRBJ2-1,CASSLISGYEQFF
TRBV29-1,TRBD1,TRBJ2-7,CSVGAGTGVSYEQYF
TRBV9,NA,TRBJ2-1,CASSVVGGALNEQFF
TRBV9,NA,TRBJ2-3,CASSSRDFDTQYF
TRBV6-6,TRBD1,TRBJ2-7,CASSRGLGTGAAYEQYF
TRBV10-2,NA,TRBJ2-7,CASSGGRGAVYF
TRBV6-5,TRBD1,TRBJ1-2,CASSYGTAGGDGYTF
TRBV6-2/TRBV6-3,TRBD1,TRBJ1-2,CASSKTGNYGYTF
TRBV3-1/TRBV3-2,NA,TRBJ2-1,CASSQASPTLNEQFF
TRBV5-1,TRBD2,TRBJ2-1,CASSREGTSGSRHNEQFF
TRBV3-1/TRBV3-2,TRBD1,TRBJ1-6,CASSQAGGAGSPLHF
TRBV28,NA,TRBJ1-1,CAVQSYTEAFF
TRBV27,TRBD2,TRBJ2-1,CASSSWTSGSWGNEQFF
TRBV14,NA,TRBJ1-1,CASSQMAGWATEAFF
TRBV18,TRBD2,TRBJ2-1,CASSPSSGTYNEQFF
TRBV10-1,TRBD2,TRBJ2-3,CASSESTLNSGGSTDTQYF
TRBV18,NA,TRBJ1-2,CASSPDTNYGYTF